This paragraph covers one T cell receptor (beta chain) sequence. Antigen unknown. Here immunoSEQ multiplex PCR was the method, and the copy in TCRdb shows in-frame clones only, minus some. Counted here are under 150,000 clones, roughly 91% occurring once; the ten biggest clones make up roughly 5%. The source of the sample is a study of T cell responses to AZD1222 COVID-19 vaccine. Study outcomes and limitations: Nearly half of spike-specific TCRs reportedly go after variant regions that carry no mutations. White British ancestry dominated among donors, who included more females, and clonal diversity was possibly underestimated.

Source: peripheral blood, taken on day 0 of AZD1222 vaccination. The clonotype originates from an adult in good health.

The CDR3: CASSAAGDNQPQHF. CDR3 DNA: TGTGCCAGCAGTGCCGCAGGGGACAATCAGCCCCAGCATTTT. The rearrangement uses TRBV28 and TRBJ1-5; TRBD1 might be the D (6 bases). Germline assignment: CDR1 MDHEN and CDR2 SYDVKM. V was shortened by 5 bases and J by 3 bases, with 11 bases between the two germline ends. CDR3 length: 14 residues.